This T cell receptor (beta chain) originates from a study of blood T cell repertoires in COVID-19. Study as a whole: In each case, the material was cDNA or gDNA derived from T cells, B-cell-depleted T cells, or PBMCs.

The ends were cut back, 5 bases at V and 5 bases at J, with 8 bases in the middle. The CDR3 runs to 12 residues. Germline values: CDR1 SGHAT, CDR2 FQNNGV. The table came from immunoSEQ multiplex PCR; TCRdb's copy has only in-frame clones and leaves some out. The sample contains 200,000 or so clones, roughly four fifths of which appear only once. The gene calls are TRBV11-2 and TRBJ2-3; D may be TRBD1 (6 bases). Sequencing was performed on peripheral blood. The receptor comes from a woman aged 70-85 years with active or convalescent COVID-19. CDR3: CASSQGGDTQYF. DNA of the CDR3: TGTGCCAGCAGCCAAGGGGGAGATACGCAGTATTTT.